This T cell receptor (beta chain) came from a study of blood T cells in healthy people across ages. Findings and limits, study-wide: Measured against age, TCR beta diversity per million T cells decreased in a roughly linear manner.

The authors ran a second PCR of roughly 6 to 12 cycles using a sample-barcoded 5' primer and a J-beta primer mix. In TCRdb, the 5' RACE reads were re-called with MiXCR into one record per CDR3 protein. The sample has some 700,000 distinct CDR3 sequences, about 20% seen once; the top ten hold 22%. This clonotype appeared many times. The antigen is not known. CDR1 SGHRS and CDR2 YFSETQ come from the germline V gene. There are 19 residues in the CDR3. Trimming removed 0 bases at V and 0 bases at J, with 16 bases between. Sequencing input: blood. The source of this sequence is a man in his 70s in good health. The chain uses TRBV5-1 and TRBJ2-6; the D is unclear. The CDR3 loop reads CASSLGLSQRTSGANVLTF. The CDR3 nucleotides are TGCGCCAGCAGCTTGGGACTCTCCCAAAGGACCTCTGGGGCCAACGTCCTGACTTTC.